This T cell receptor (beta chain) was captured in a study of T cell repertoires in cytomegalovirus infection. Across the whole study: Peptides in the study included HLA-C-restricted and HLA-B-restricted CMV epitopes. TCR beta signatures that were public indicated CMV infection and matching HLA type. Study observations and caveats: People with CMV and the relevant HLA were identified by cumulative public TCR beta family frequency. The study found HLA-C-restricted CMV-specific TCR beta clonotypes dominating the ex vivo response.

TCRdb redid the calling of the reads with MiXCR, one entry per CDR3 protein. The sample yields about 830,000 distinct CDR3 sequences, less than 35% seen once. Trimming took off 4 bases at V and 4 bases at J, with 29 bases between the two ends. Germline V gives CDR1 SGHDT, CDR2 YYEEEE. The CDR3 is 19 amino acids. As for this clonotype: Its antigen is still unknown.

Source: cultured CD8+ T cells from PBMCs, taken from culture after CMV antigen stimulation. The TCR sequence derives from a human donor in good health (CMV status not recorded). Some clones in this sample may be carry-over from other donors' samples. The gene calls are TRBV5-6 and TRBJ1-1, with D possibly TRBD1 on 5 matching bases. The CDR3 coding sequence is TGTGCCAGCAGCCTACAAAGAGGCGGGGCGGGCTTGTGGGGCACTGAAGCTTTCTTT. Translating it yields CASSLQRGGAGLWGTEAFF. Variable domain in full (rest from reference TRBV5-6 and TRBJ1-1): DAGVTQSPTHLIKTRGQQVTLRCSPKSGHDTVSWYQQALGQGPQFIFQYYEEEERQRGNFPDRFSGHQFPNYSSELNVNALLLGDSALYLCASSLQRGGAGLWGTEAFFGQGTRLTVV.